The 15 T cell receptor beta chains presented below share a single source sample, sequenced in a study of T cells in Graves' hyperthyroidism and ophthalmopathy. RNA transcripts served as the template for amplifying TCR beta CDR3 regions. The TCR CDR3 first-round RT-PCR relied on the HTBI primer set. TCRdb recomputed calls from the multiplex PCR reads with MiXCR, one row per CDR3 protein. This sample has hundreds of thousands of distinct CDR3 sequences, with just under 20% found just once. Sequencing input: blood. The source is a man in his forties or fifties with Graves' ophthalmopathy.

This clonotype came up many times. The V call is TRBV2, the J call TRBJ2-7; 7 bases fit TRBD2. CDR3 length: 14 residues. Trimming took 8 bases from V and 2 from J; bases not matched to a gene: 9. From germline, CDR1 is SNHLY and CDR2 FYNNEI. CDR3 sequence (DNA): TGTGCCAGCGGCTCGGCTAGCGGTACCTACGAGCAGTACTTC. It codes for CASGSASGTYEQYF. The full variable domain, rest sourced from reference TRBV2 and TRBJ2-7, is EPEVTQTPSHQVTQMGQEVILRCVPISNHLYFYWYRQILGQKVEFLVSFYNNEISEKSEIFDDQFSVERPDGSNFTLKIRSTKLEDSAMYFCASGSASGTYEQYFGPGTRLTVT.

V and J are TRBV9 and TRBJ2-5; D unresolved. With 1 base removed from V and 1 base from J, the gap between germline ends came to 5 bases. From germline, CDR1 is SGDLS and CDR2 YYNGEE. The CDR3 consists of 13 residues. The CDR3 protein is CASSVRTQETQYF. CDR3 nucleotides: TGTGCCAGCAGCGTACGGACCCAAGAGACCCAGTACTTC.

This chain connects TRBV12-3 or TRBV12-4 to TRBJ1-4; D perhaps matches TRBD1 (5 bases). This CDR3 region has 15 residues. V lost 4 bases to trimming and J lost 7 bases, with 16 bases between them. The CDR3 here is CASSSGSGRLEKLFF. In nucleotides, the CDR3 is TGTGCCAGCAGTTCAGGGTCGGGCCGTCTTGAAAAACTGTTTTTT.

This clonotype has more than one count but fewer than ten. This chain joins TRBV6-1 and TRBJ2-6; perhaps TRBD2 as D (6 bases). The V end lost 11 bases, the J end lost 0 bases, and 8 bases lay between the germline ends. The CDR3 contains 13 residues. Germline CDR1 MNHNS, CDR2 SASEGT. The CDR3 DNA reads as TGTGCCGGGGGGATCTCTGGGGCCAACGTCCTGACTTTC. This codes for CAGGISGANVLTF.

The table lists this clonotype with a few counts. The rearrangement uses TRBV14 and TRBJ2-7; D is undetermined. The CDR3 totals 15 residues. Germline lookup yields CDR1 SGHDN and CDR2 FVKESK. The V gene lost 3 bases and the J gene lost 2 bases, with 14 bases spanning the gap. CDR3 coding DNA: TGTGCCAGCAGCCACTACCGGGCCTGGGCCTACGAGCAGTACTTC. Its translation is CASSHYRAWAYEQYF.

V is TRBV2 and J is TRBJ1-1, with 7 bases aligning to TRBD1. This CDR3 contains 14 residues. Germline V gene lookup returns CDR1 SNHLY and CDR2 FYNNEI. The V gene end was trimmed by 6 bases and the J gene end by 4 bases; junction bases not matched to a gene: 8. The CDR3 protein is CASSPGQTITEAFF. As DNA, the CDR3 is TGTGCCAGCAGCCCGGGACAGACGATCACTGAAGCTTTCTTT.

This clonotype was recorded at least ten times. This sequence joins TRBV6-1 and TRBJ2-1; weak D call: TRBD1 (6 bases). Trimming took off 6 bases at V and 5 bases at J, with 11 bases between the two ends. Germline-derived CDR1 and CDR2 are MNHNS and SASEGT. The CDR3 has 13 residues. CDR3 in amino acids: CASRTGTNNEQFF. The CDR3 nucleotides are TGTGCCAGCAGAACCGGGACAAACAATGAGCAGTTCTTC.

There are a few counts of this clonotype. The V call is TRBV7-9, the J call TRBJ2-7, with 7 bases that match TRBD1. Per the germline V gene, CDR1 is SEHNR and CDR2 is FQNEAQ (reference sequence). With V trimmed by 6 bases and J by 5 bases, 7 bases remained unmatched. The CDR3 runs 13 residues. CDR3 coding DNA: TGTGCCAGCAGGCCCACAGGGGTCCACGAGCAGTACTTC. Protein product: CASRPTGVHEQYF. The variable domain in full, completed from reference TRBV7-9 and TRBJ2-7, reads DTGVSQNPRHKITKRGQNVTFRCDPISEHNRLYWYRQTLGQGPEFLTYFQNEAQLEKSRLLSDRFSAERPKGSFSTLEIQRTEQGDSAMYLCASRPTGVHEQYFGPGTRLTVT.

For this clonotype: A much larger clone lies one base from this, so it may be a read error. The chain combines TRBV7-2 with TRBJ2-1; 10 positions agree with TRBD1. The V segment lost 4 bases and the J segment 0 bases; nucleotides outside the gene matches: 6. The CDR3 loop spans 17 amino acids. In germline, CDR1 is SGHTA, CDR2 FQGNSA. The CDR3 bases are TGTGCCAGCAGCTCCGGGACAGGGGTTAGCTCCTACAATGAGCAGTTCTTC. It yields the protein CASSSGTGVSSYNEQFF.

A word on this clonotype: No DNA is shown, since the ends of the CDR3 on it are uncertain; the CDR3 is the one TCRdb lists. This chain links TRBV5-4 with TRBJ2-5; TRBD2 is the table's D call, not checked against the DNA. The CDR3 region is 13 residues in length, termini included. Germline CDR1 is SGHNT and CDR2 is YYREEE (reference sequence). The CDR3 spells CASSLVAGGSEYF.

In this sample, this clonotype turned up many times. The rearrangement joins TRBV27 to TRBJ2-5; a weak D match, TRBD2 (6 bases). The V end was cut by 3 bases, the J end by 5 bases, with 10 bases between. Germline CDR1 is MNHEY and CDR2 is SMNVEV (reference sequence). CDR3 length: 13 amino acids. DNA for the CDR3: TGTGCCAGCAGTTTGGGAGGACCCGAGACCCAGTACTTC. Its protein is CASSLGGPETQYF.

This clonotype turned up a few times. V usage is TRBV11-2 and J usage is TRBJ2-1; TRBD2 aligns across 15 bases. Trimming at V came to 8 bases and at J to 14 bases, leaving 22 bases not matched to a gene. The length of the CDR3 is 18 residues. Germline V gene data show CDR1 as SGHAT and CDR2 as FQNNGV. CDR3 sequence: CASGYPPTGTSGRPLEFF. The CDR3 DNA follows: TGTGCCAGCGGATACCCCCCTACCGGGACTAGCGGGAGGCCCCTAGAGTTCTTC.

The sample holds many counts of this clonotype. The genes are TRBV11-2 and TRBJ2-7, with D possibly being TRBD2 (6 bases). Germline V CDR1 and CDR2: SGHAT, FQNNGV. The V gene lost 0 bases and the J gene lost 0 bases, with 12 bases spanning the gap. This CDR3 has 16 residues. Here the CDR3 DNA reads TGTGCCAGCAGCTTAGATCGGGCAGCGGGCTCCTACGAGCAGTACTTC. Its protein product is CASSLDRAAGSYEQYF.

The rearrangement links TRBV12-3 or TRBV12-4 to TRBJ2-5, with TRBD2 matching 8 bases. The CDR3 is 15 amino acids. The ends lost 6 bases at V and 4 bases at J; junction bases unmatched: 10. The CDR3 DNA reads TGTGCCAGCAGCGCCTCCGGGACTAGTTCAGAGACCCAGTACTTC. As protein: CASSASGTSSETQYF.

This clonotype has a count of ten or more. The CDR3 sequence: CSATPGTAEAYGYTF. CDR3 DNA sequence: TGCAGTGCTACACCCGGGACCGCGGAGGCCTATGGCTACACCTTC. The chain joins TRBV20-1 to TRBJ1-2, with a tentative D call TRBD1 (5 bases). V lost 4 bases and J lost 4, with 19 bases in between. The CDR3 length is 15 residues. Germline V gives CDR1 DFQATT, CDR2 SNEGSKA (reference sequence).